A selection of T cell receptor beta chains follows, all from one sample in a study of patients and donors after allogeneic stem cell transplantation. MiXCR, run by TCRdb on the RT-PCR reads, gives a single entry per CDR3 protein. The sample shows fewer than 95,000 distinct CDR3 sequences, roughly 5.1% of them seen only once. The sequencing sample was made of blood, either unsorted or a sorted T cell fraction (not recorded which). All receptors come from a human donor who was either an allogeneic HSCT recipient or a stem cell or donor lymphocyte infusion donor (not recorded which). It is not recorded whose cells these are; they may come from a transplant donor. Each CDR3 is given with its conserved first and last residue. D genes are given only for firm matches. Expanded clones are given a class, and other clones once, few, many or no size at all.

CDR3 DNA: TGTGCCAGCAGCCAAGATCCCTTCGGGGACAGGGCCGTCAATACGCAGTATTTT; CDR3 protein: CASSQDPFGDRAVNTQYF; V gene: TRBV3-1; clone size: many; J gene: TRBJ2-3; D gene: TRBD1
CDR3 DNA: TGTGCCAGCAGCTTGGGACTTTCAAATGAGCAGTTCTTC; CDR3 protein: CASSLGLSNEQFF; V gene: TRBV5-8; clone size: few; J gene: TRBJ2-1; D gene: NA
CDR3 DNA: TGTGCCAGCAGCCCTAACGGCAGGGAAGCTTTCTTT; CDR3 protein: CASSPNGREAFF; V gene: TRBV3-1; clone size: many; J gene: TRBJ1-1; D gene: NA
CDR3 DNA: TGTGCCAGCAGCTCGGGAACCTTC; CDR3 protein: CASSSGTF; V gene: TRBV21-1; clone size: few; J gene: TRBJ2-7; D gene: NA
CDR3 DNA: TGTGCCAGCAGTGAAGGGGCCCGGACCTACGAGCAGTACTTC; CDR3 protein: CASSEGARTYEQYF; V gene: TRBV2; clone size: many; J gene: TRBJ2-7; D gene: NA
CDR3 DNA: TGCAGCGTGACAGATAACAGGGGGCGCGGGAGGAATGAGCAGTTCTTC; CDR3 protein: CSVTDNRGRGRNEQFF; V gene: TRBV29-1; clone size: many; J gene: TRBJ2-1; D gene: NA
CDR3 DNA: TGTGCCAGCTCGAATAGCCAGGGCCCCTACGAGCAGTACTTC; CDR3 protein: CASSNSQGPYEQYF; V gene: TRBV18; clone size: NA; J gene: TRBJ2-7; D gene: NA
CDR3 DNA: TGTGCCAGCAGCACCCCCCCCCGGGACTATGGCTACACCTTC; CDR3 protein: CASSTPPRDYGYTF; V gene: TRBV9; clone size: many; J gene: TRBJ1-2; D gene: NA
CDR3 DNA: TGCAGTGCTAGACTACCGGGACAGGGGACAGATACGCAGTATTTT; CDR3 protein: CSARLPGQGTDTQYF; V gene: TRBV20-1; clone size: many; J gene: TRBJ2-3; D gene: TRBD1
CDR3 DNA: TGTGCCAGCTCAACATCGGGGGGAAACTATGGCTACACCTTC; CDR3 protein: CASSTSGGNYGYTF; V gene: TRBV7-3; clone size: few; J gene: TRBJ1-2; D gene: NA
CDR3 DNA: TGTGCCAGCAGCGGGCGGGTAAAGAGTAATGAGCAGTTCTTC; CDR3 protein: CASSGRVKSNEQFF; V gene: TRBV7-2; clone size: many; J gene: TRBJ2-1; D gene: NA
CDR3 DNA: TGTGCCAGCAGCCCAACGGTTACCTACAATGAGCAGTTCTTC; CDR3 protein: CASSPTVTYNEQFF; V gene: TRBV7-9; clone size: many; J gene: TRBJ2-1; D gene: NA
CDR3 DNA: TGTGCCAGCAGACCATCAGGGGGCCGGGAGACCCAGTACTTC; CDR3 protein: CASRPSGGRETQYF; V gene: TRBV27; clone size: NA; J gene: TRBJ2-5; D gene: TRBD1
CDR3 DNA: TGCAGTGCTATGGGTGGCTTATCAGAGACCCAGTACTTC; CDR3 protein: CSAMGGLSETQYF; V gene: TRBV20-1; clone size: many; J gene: TRBJ2-5; D gene: NA
CDR3 DNA: TGTGCCAGCAGCCCCCAGGGGGGGCTCAGGTTCTTC; CDR3 protein: CASSPQGGLRFF; V gene: TRBV3-1; clone size: NA; J gene: TRBJ2-1; D gene: NA
CDR3 DNA: TGTGCCTGGAGGACTAGCGCGAGCGGCACCGGGGAGCTGTTTTTT; CDR3 protein: CAWRTSASGTGELFF; V gene: TRBV30; clone size: many; J gene: TRBJ2-2; D gene: TRBD2
CDR3 DNA: TGTGCCAGCAGTTTTGTGATCGTAAACAATGAGCAGTTCTTC; CDR3 protein: CASSFVIVNNEQFF; V gene: TRBV12-3/TRBV12-4; clone size: medium-sized; J gene: TRBJ2-1; D gene: NA
CDR3 DNA: TGTGCCAGCAGCCCAGAGAGGAACACTGAAGCTTTCTTT; CDR3 protein: CASSPERNTEAFF; V gene: TRBV2; clone size: few; J gene: TRBJ1-1; D gene: NA
CDR3 DNA: TGCAGTGCTAGAGGACTAGAGGCCGTGCAAGAGACCCAGTACTTC; CDR3 protein: CSARGLEAVQETQYF; V gene: TRBV20-1; clone size: many; J gene: TRBJ2-5; D gene: NA
CDR3 DNA: TGCGCCAGCAGTGAGTCGGCAACAAATACGCAGTATTTT; CDR3 protein: CASSESATNTQYF; V gene: TRBV10-2; clone size: NA; J gene: TRBJ2-3; D gene: NA
CDR3 DNA: TGTGCCAGCAGTTTCACCGTTTCCTATAATTCACCCCTCCACTTT; CDR3 protein: CASSFTVSYNSPLHF; V gene: TRBV7-2; clone size: NA; J gene: TRBJ1-6; D gene: NA
CDR3 DNA: TGTGCCAGCACTTCGGGGGAGCCCACCTACAATGAGCAGTTCTTC; CDR3 protein: CASTSGEPTYNEQFF; V gene: TRBV28; clone size: few; J gene: TRBJ2-1; D gene: NA
CDR3 DNA: TGTGCCAGCAGTCGATCTAGCGGGGGGGCAGACAATGAGCAGTTCTTC; CDR3 protein: CASSRSSGGADNEQFF; V gene: TRBV12-3/TRBV12-4; clone size: many; J gene: TRBJ2-1; D gene: TRBD2
CDR3 DNA: TGCAGTGCTAGAGATGAGCACAGGGGGGGAAATTCACCCCTCCACTTT; CDR3 protein: CSARDEHRGGNSPLHF; V gene: TRBV20-1; clone size: NA; J gene: TRBJ1-6; D gene: TRBD1
CDR3 DNA: TGCGCCAGCAGCCAAGAGGCGCAGGGTAGATTAGAGACCCAGTACTTC; CDR3 protein: CASSQEAQGRLETQYF; V gene: TRBV4-1; clone size: many; J gene: TRBJ2-5; D gene: NA
CDR3 DNA: TGTGCCAGCAGCCCAGCCGGGACAGGGTACGACGAGCAGTACTTC; CDR3 protein: CASSPAGTGYDEQYF; V gene: TRBV7-2; clone size: many; J gene: TRBJ2-7; D gene: TRBD1
CDR3 DNA: TGTGCCAGCAGCTCGGCAGTGGACAGAAAGTTTTTT; CDR3 protein: CASSSAVDRKFF; V gene: TRBV28; clone size: NA; J gene: TRBJ1-4; D gene: NA
CDR3 DNA: TGCGCCAGCAGCTTGAACGGACTAGCGGGAGGGAACAATGAGCAGTTCTTC; CDR3 protein: CASSLNGLAGGNNEQFF; V gene: TRBV5-1; clone size: many; J gene: TRBJ2-1; D gene: TRBD2
CDR3 DNA: TGTGCCAGCAGCCCGGGACAGACCAATCAGCCCCAGCATTTT; CDR3 protein: CASSPGQTNQPQHF; V gene: TRBV3-1; clone size: many; J gene: TRBJ1-5; D gene: TRBD1
CDR3 DNA: TGTGCCAGCAGCCAGGGACAGAGCACAGATACGCAGTATTTT; CDR3 protein: CASSQGQSTDTQYF; V gene: TRBV7-9; clone size: many; J gene: TRBJ2-3; D gene: TRBD1
CDR3 DNA: TGCGCCAGCAGCTGGGGGAGTGATACGGGGGGAGAGACCCAGTACTTC; CDR3 protein: CASSWGSDTGGETQYF; V gene: TRBV5-1; clone size: NA; J gene: TRBJ2-5; D gene: TRBD2
CDR3 DNA: TGCAGTGCCACCCCTGGGACTTCCGTGACTGAAGCTTTCTTT; CDR3 protein: CSATPGTSVTEAFF; V gene: TRBV20-1; clone size: many; J gene: TRBJ1-1; D gene: NA
CDR3 DNA: TGCGCCAGCAGCTCTTGGGACGGATCCTATGGCTACACCTTC; CDR3 protein: CASSSWDGSYGYTF; V gene: TRBV5-1; clone size: many; J gene: TRBJ1-2; D gene: NA
CDR3 DNA: TGCGCCAGCAGCTTAACAGGGCTTTCGAGCTCCTACAATGAGCAGTTCTTC; CDR3 protein: CASSLTGLSSSYNEQFF; V gene: TRBV5-1; clone size: many; J gene: TRBJ2-1; D gene: NA
CDR3 DNA: TGTGCCAGCAGTTTAAGGTTTAATGAAAAACTGTTTTTT; CDR3 protein: CASSLRFNEKLFF; V gene: TRBV28; clone size: NA; J gene: TRBJ1-4; D gene: NA
CDR3 DNA: TGTGCCAGCAGTTCCCTTTTTGTGGTCAAAAAGCTAAGGGCTACCTTACACACAGATACGCAGTATTTT; CDR3 protein: CASSSLFVVKKLRATLHTDTQYF; V gene: TRBV12-3/TRBV12-4; clone size: NA; J gene: TRBJ2-3; D gene: NA
CDR3 DNA: TGCAGTGCTAGGAGGCGGGGGGGAAACAATGAGCAGTTCTTC; CDR3 protein: CSARRRGGNNEQFF; V gene: TRBV20-1; clone size: NA; J gene: TRBJ2-1; D gene: TRBD2
CDR3 DNA: TGTGCCAGCAGCCCCAGGACAGGGCCCACCGGGGAGCTGTTTTTT; CDR3 protein: CASSPRTGPTGELFF; V gene: TRBV3-1; clone size: many; J gene: TRBJ2-2; D gene: TRBD1
CDR3 DNA: TGCGCCAGCAGCTTGATACCGGGACAGGAAAATGAGCAGTTCTTC; CDR3 protein: CASSLIPGQENEQFF; V gene: TRBV5-1; clone size: many; J gene: TRBJ2-1; D gene: TRBD1